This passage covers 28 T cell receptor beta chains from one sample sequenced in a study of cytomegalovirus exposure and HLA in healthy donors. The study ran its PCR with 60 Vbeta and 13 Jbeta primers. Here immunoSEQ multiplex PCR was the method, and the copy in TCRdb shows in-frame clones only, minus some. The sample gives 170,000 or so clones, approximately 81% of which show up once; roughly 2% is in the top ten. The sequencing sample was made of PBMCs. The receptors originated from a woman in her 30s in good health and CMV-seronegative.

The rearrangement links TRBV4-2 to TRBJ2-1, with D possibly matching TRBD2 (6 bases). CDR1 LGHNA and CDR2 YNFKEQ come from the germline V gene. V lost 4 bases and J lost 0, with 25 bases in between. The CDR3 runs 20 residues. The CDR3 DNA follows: TGTGCCAGCAGCCGGTTAGGCGGGACGCTCTCGGGGGTCTCCTACAATGAGCAGTTCTTC. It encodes CASSRLGGTLSGVSYNEQFF.

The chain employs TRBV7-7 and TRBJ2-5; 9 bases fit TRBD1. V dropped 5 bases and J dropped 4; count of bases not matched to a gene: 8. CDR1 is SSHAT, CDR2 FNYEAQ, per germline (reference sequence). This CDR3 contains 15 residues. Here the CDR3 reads CASSPTGGVGETQYF. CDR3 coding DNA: TGTGCCAGCAGCCCAACAGGGGGCGTGGGAGAGACCCAGTACTTC.

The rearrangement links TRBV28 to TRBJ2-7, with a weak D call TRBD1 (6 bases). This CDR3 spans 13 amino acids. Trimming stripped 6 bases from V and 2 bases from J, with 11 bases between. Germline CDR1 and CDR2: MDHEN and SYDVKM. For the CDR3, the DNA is TGTGCCAGCAGGATGGACAGCCCCTACGAGCAGTACTTC. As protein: CASRMDSPYEQYF.

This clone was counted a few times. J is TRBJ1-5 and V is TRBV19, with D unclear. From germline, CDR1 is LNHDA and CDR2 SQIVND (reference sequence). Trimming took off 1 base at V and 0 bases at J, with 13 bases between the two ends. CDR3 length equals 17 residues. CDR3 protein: CASSIGGRGYSNQPQHF. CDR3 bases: TGTGCCAGTAGTATAGGGGGTCGGGGTTATAGCAATCAGCCCCAGCATTTT.

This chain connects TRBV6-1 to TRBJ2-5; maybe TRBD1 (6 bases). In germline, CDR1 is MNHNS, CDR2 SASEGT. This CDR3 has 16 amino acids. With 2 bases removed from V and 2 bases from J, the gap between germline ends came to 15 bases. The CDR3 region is CASSEPDPDSQETQYF. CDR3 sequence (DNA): TGTGCCAGCAGTGAACCCGACCCGGACAGTCAAGAGACCCAGTACTTC.

CDR3 residues: CASSSDIAGNTIYF. The CDR3 DNA reads TGTGCCAGCAGCTCCGACATAGCTGGAAACACCATATATTTT. The chain combines TRBV9 with TRBJ1-3; D is unclear. Trimming removed 4 bases at V and 2 bases at J, with 10 bases between. Germline CDR1 is SGDLS and CDR2 is YYNGEE. The CDR3 has 14 amino acids.

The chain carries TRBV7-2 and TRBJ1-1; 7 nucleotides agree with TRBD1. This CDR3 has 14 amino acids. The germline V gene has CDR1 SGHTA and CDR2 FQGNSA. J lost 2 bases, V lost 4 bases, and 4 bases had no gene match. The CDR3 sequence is CASSWDRRNTEAFF. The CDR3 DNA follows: TGTGCCAGCAGCTGGGACAGACGAAACACTGAAGCTTTCTTT.

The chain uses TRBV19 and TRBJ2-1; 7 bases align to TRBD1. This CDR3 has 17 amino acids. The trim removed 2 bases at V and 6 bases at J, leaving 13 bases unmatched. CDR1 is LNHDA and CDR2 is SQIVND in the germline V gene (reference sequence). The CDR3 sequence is CASSILAAGGESNEQFF. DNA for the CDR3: TGTGCCAGTAGTATACTCGCTGCAGGGGGTGAATCCAATGAGCAGTTCTTC.

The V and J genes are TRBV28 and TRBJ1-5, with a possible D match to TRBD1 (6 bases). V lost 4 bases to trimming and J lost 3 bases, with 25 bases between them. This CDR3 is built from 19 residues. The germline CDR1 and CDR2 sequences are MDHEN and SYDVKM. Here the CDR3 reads CASSSQPGSPTGHNQPQHF. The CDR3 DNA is TGTGCCAGCAGTTCCCAACCCGGGTCTCCGACAGGTCACAATCAGCCCCAGCATTTT. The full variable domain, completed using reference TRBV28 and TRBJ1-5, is DVKVTQSSRYLVKRTGEKVFLECVQDMDHENMFWYRQDPGLGLRLIYFSYDVKMKEKGDIPEGYSVSREKKERFSLILESASTNQTSMYLCASSSQPGSPTGHNQPQHFGDGTRLSIL.

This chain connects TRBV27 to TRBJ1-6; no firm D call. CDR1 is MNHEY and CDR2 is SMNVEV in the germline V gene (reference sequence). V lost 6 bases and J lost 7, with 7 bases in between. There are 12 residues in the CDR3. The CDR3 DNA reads TGTGCCAGCAGCACACCCAATTCACCCCTCCACTTT. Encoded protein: CASSTPNSPLHF.

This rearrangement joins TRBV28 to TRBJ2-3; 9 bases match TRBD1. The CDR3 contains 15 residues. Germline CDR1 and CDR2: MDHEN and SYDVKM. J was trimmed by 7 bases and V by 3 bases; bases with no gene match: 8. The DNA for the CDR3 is TGTGCCAGCAGTTTGGAGACAGGGGGTTCAAATACGCAGTATTTT. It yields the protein CASSLETGGSNTQYF.

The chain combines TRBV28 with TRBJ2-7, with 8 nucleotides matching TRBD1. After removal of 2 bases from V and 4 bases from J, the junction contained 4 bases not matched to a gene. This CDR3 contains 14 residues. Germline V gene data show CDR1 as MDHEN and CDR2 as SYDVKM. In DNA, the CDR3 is TGTGCCAGCAGTTTAACAGGGGGTATATACGAGCAGTACTTC. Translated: CASSLTGGIYEQYF.

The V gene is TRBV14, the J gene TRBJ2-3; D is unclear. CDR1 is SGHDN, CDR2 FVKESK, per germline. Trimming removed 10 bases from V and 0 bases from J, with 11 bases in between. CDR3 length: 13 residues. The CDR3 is CATEIQSTDTQYF. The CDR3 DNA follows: TGTGCCACCGAGATCCAAAGCACAGATACGCAGTATTTT.

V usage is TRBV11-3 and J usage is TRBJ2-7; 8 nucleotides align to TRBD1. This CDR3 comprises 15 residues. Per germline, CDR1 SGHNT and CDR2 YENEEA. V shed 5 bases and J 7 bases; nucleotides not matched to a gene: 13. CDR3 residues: CASSPGAQGAWEQYF. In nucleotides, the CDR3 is TGTGCCAGCAGCCCAGGAGCCCAGGGGGCTTGGGAGCAGTACTTC.

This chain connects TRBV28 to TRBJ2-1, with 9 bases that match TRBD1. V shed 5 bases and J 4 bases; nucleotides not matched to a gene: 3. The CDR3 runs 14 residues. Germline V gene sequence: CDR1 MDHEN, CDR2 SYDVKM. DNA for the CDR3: TGTGCCAGCAGTACTGGGACAGGGTACAATGAGCAGTTCTTC. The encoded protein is CASSTGTGYNEQFF.

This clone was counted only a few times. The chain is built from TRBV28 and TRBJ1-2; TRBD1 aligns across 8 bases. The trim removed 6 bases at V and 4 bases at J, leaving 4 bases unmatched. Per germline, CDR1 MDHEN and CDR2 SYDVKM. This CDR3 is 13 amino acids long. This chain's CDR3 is CASSSTGVYGYTF. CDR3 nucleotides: TGTGCCAGCAGCTCGACAGGGGTCTATGGCTACACCTTC.

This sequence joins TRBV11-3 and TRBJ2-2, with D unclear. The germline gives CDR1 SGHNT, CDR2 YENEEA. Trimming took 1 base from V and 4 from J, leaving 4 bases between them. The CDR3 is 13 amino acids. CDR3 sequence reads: CASSLGGTGELFF. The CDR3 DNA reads TGTGCCAGCAGCTTAGGAGGCACCGGGGAGCTGTTTTTT.

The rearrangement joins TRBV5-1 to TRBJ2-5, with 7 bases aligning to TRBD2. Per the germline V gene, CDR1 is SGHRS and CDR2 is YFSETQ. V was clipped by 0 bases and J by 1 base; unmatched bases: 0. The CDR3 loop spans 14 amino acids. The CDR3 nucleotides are TGCGCCAGCAGCTTGGCTAGCGGCCAAGAGACCCAGTACTTC. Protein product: CASSLASGQETQYF.

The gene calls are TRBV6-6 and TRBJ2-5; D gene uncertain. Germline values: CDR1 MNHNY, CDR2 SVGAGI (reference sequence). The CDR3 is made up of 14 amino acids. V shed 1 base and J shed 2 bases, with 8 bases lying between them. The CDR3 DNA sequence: TGTGCCAGCAGTTACTTTGGCGGACAAGAGACCCAGTACTTC. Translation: CASSYFGGQETQYF.

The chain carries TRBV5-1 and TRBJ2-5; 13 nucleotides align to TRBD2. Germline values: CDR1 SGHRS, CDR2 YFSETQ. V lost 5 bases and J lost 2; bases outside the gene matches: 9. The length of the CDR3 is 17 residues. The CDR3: CASSELPGLAGQETQYF. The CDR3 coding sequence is TGCGCCAGCAGTGAACTTCCGGGACTAGCGGGACAAGAGACCCAGTACTTC.

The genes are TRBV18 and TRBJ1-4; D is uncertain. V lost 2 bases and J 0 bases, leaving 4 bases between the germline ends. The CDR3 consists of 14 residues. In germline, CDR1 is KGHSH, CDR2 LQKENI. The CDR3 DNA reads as TGTGCCAGCTCACCATCCGCAACTAATGAAAAACTGTTTTTT. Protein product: CASSPSATNEKLFF.

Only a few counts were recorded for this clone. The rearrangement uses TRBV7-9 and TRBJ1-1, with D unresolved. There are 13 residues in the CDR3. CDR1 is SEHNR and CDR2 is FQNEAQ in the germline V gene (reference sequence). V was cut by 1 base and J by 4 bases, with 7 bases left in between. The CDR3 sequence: CASSLEGGTEAFF. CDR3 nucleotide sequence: TGTGCCAGCAGCTTAGAGGGAGGCACTGAAGCTTTCTTT.

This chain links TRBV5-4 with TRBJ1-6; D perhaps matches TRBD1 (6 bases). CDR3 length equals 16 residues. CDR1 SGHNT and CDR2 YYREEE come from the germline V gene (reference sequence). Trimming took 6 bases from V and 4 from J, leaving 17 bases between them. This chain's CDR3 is CASTHGGRGYNSPLHF. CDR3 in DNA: TGTGCCAGCACCCATGGGGGCAGGGGTTATAATTCACCCCTCCACTTT.

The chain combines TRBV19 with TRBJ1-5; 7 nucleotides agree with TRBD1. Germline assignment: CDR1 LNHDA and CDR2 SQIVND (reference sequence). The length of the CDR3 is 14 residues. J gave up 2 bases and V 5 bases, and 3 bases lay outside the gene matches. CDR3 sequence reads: CASSATGGNQPQHF. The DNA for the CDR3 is TGTGCCAGTAGTGCCACAGGGGGCAATCAGCCCCAGCATTTT.

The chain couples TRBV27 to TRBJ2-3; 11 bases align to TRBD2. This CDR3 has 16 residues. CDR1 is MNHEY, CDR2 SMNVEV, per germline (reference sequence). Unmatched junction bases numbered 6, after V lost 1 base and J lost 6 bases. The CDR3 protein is CASSLYRLAGIDTQYF. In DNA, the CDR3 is TGTGCCAGCAGTTTATACCGACTAGCGGGAATCGATACGCAGTATTTT.

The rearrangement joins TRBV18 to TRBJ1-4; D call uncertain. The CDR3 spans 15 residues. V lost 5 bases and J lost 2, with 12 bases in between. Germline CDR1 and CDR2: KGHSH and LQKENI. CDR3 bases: TGTGCCAGCTCAACCACTTGGGCGACTAATGAAAAACTGTTTTTT. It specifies CASSTTWATNEKLFF.

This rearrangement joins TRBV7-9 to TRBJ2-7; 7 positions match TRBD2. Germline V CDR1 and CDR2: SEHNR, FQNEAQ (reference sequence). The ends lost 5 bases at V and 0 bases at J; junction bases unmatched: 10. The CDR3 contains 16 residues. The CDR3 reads CASSKDNGGSSYEQYF. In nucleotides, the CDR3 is TGTGCCAGCAGCAAAGATAACGGGGGGAGCTCCTACGAGCAGTACTTC.

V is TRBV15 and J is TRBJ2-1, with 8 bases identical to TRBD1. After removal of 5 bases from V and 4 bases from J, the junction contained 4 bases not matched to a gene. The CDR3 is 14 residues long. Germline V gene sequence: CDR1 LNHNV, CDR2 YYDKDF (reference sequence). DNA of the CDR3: TGTGCCACCAGCCCGCGGACAGGGTACAATGAGCAGTTCTTC. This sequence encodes CATSPRTGYNEQFF.